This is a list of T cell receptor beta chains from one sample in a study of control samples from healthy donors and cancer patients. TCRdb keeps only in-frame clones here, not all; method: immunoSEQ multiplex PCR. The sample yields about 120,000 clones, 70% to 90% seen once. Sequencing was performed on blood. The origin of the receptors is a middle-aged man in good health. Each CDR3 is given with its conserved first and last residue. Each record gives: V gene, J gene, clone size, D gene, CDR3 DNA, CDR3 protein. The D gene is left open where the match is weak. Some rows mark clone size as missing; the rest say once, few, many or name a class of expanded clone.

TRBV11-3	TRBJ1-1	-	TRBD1	TGTGCCAGCAGCTTAGATGGGACAGGGGCCACTGAAGCTTTCTTT	CASSLDGTGATEAFF
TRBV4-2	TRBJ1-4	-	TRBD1	TGTGCCAGCAGCCAAGGGGACAGTAAACTGTTTTTT	CASSQGDSKLFF
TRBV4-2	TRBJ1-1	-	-	TGTGCCAGCAGCCAAGAGGGCCCTAACACTGAAGCTTTCTTT	CASSQEGPNTEAFF
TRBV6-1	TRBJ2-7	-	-	TGTGCCAGCAGTGAAGGCGGCGGAACTCCCTACGAGCAGTACTTC	CASSEGGGTPYEQYF
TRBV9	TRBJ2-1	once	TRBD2	TGTGCCAGCAGCGTAGCTCAAGAGCTAGCGGGATCCTACAATGAGCAGTTCTTC	CASSVAQELAGSYNEQFF
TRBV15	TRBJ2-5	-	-	TGTGCCACCAGCGCCCGGGACGGTGGAGAGACCCAGTACTTC	CATSARDGGETQYF
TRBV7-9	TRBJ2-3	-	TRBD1	TGTGCCAGCAGCCCGACAGGGGTAGATACGCAGTATTTT	CASSPTGVDTQYF
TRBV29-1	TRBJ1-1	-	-	TGCAGCGTTCACGACAGACAAACGACTGAAGCTTTCTTT	CSVHDRQTTEAFF
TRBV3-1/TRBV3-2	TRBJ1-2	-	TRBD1	TGTGCCAGCAGTCGCCTACGTTCAGGGGGCGCCGGGGGCTACACCTTC	CASSRLRSGGAGGYTF
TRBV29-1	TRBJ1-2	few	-	TGCAGCGTCTATACAGGTCAAGGCCATTATGGCTACACCTTC	CSVYTGQGHYGYTF
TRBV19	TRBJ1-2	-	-	TGTGCCAGTAGTATGTCTCATGGCTACACCTTC	CASSMSHGYTF
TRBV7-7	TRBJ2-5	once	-	TGTGCCAGCTCAGGAGGTTTCCAAGAGACCCAGTACTTC	CASSGGFQETQYF
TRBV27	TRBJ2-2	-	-	TGTGCCAGCAGTTTCACAGGGAACACCGGGGAGCTGTTTTTT	CASSFTGNTGELFF
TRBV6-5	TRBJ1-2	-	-	TGTGCCAGTAGTACCAGGTCACGCCTTTGGTATGGCTACACCTTC	CASSTRSRLWYGYTF
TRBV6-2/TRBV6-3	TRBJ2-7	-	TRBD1	TGTGCCAGCAGCCCACCGGACAGGGGAGGCCTCGAGCAGTACTTC	CASSPPDRGGLEQYF
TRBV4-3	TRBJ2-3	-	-	TGCGCCAGCAGCCAAGGTCTGAGCGGCGGGTGGGGTACGCAGTATTTT	CASSQGLSGGWGTQYF
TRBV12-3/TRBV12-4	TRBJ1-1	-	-	TGTGCCAGCACCCCGTGGGTAGAGACTGAAGCTTTCTTT	CASTPWVETEAFF
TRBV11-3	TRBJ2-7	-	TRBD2	TGTGCCAGCAGCTCCAGCGGGGGTCCCTCCTACGAGCAGTACTTC	CASSSSGGPSYEQYF
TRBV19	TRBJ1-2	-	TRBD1	TGTGCCAGTAGTCCCCGACAGGGAAGCTATGGCTACACCTTC	CASSPRQGSYGYTF
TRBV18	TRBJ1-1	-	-	TGTGCCAGCTCACCACTCTCAGGGTCGGGCACTGAAGCTTTCTTT	CASSPLSGSGTEAFF
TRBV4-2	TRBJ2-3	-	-	TGTGCCAGCAGCCAAGGCAGGGATTCGGGCACAGATACGCAGTATTTT	CASSQGRDSGTDTQYF
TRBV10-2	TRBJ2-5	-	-	TGCGCCAGCTTGGACCGCGAAGAGACCCAGTACTTC	CASLDREETQYF
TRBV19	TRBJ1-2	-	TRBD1	TGTGCCAGTAGTACTGCCGGGACAGGGGTCTATGGCTACACCTTC	CASSTAGTGVYGYTF
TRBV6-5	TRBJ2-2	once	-	TGTGCCAGTTGGGGGACGGCGAACACCGGGGAGCTGTTTTTT	CASWGTANTGELFF
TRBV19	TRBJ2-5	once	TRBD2	TGTGCCAGTAGTGTCGGGGGGGACGCTGAGACCCAGTACTTC	CASSVGGDAETQYF
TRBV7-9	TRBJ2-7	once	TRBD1	TGTGCCAGCAGCAGCCGGGACAGCACCTCCTACGAGCAGTACTTC	CASSSRDSTSYEQYF
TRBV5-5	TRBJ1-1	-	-	TGTGCCAGCAGCTTGGGACGCTCGCCCACTGAAGCTTTCTTT	CASSLGRSPTEAFF
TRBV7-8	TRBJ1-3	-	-	TGTGCCAGCAGCTTAGCGCTACGGGGAACTGGAAACACCATATATTTT	CASSLALRGTGNTIYF
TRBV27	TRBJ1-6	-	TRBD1	TGTGCCAGCAGGCGACCGGGACAGTTAAATTCACCCCTCCACTTT	CASRRPGQLNSPLHF
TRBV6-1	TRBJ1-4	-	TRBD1	TGTGCCAGCAGTGAGAGGGGAGGGACAGAGAGTGAAAAACTGTTTTTT	CASSERGGTESEKLFF
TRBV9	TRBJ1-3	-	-	TGTGCCAGCAGCGTAGAAAGCTCTGGAAACACCATATATTTT	CASSVESSGNTIYF
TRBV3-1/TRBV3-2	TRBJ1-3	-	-	TGTGCCAGCAGCCAGTCGCTTGCAGGAAACACCATATATTTT	CASSQSLAGNTIYF
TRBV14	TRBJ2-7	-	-	TGTGCCAGCAGCCAAGATCGTGACAAAAAACCCTACGAGCAGTACTTC	CASSQDRDKKPYEQYF
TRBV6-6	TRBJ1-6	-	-	TGTGCCAGCAGTTACAAGCCGGATTATTCACCCCTCCACTTT	CASSYKPDYSPLHF
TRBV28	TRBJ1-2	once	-	TGTGCCAGCAGTTTGGGAGGGGTCCGTGGCTACACCTTC	CASSLGGVRGYTF
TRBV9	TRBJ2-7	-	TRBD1	TGTGCCAGCAGCGCAACCGGGACAGGGTCCTACGAGCAGTACTTC	CASSATGTGSYEQYF
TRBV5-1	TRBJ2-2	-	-	TGCGCCACCGGGTATATGAACACCGGGGAGCTGTTTTTT	CATGYMNTGELFF
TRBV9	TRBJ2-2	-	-	TGTGCCAGCAGCCCCCAAGGGCAGGGAGTAACAGGGGAGCTGTTTTTT	CASSPQGQGVTGELFF
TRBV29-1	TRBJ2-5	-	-	TGCAGCGTTGAGGAAGGGGGAGAAGAGACCCAGTACTTC	CSVEEGGEETQYF
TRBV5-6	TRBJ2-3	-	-	TGTGCCAGCAGCACCGTCTCGGGCCCCAACACAGATACGCAGTATTTT	CASSTVSGPNTDTQYF
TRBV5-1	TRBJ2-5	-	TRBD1	TGCGCCAGCAGCTCCGGGACAGGGGTAGAGACCCAGTACTTC	CASSSGTGVETQYF
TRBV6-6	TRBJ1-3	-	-	TGTGCCAGCAGTCAGACAGAAGCTGGAAACACCATATATTTT	CASSQTEAGNTIYF
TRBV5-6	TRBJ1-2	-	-	TGTGCCAGCAGCTTACAGGGTTACTATGGCTACACCTTC	CASSLQGYYGYTF
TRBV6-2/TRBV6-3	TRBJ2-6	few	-	TGTGCCAGCAGTCGGACCGCTTTCTCTGGGGCCAACGTCCTGACTTTC	CASSRTAFSGANVLTF
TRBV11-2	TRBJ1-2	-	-	TGTGCCAGCAGCCTGCGACGGGCCCATAGCTACACCTTC	CASSLRRAHSYTF
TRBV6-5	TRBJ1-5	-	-	TGTGCCAGCGCAATCCTTAGCAATCAGCCCCAGCATTTT	CASAILSNQPQHF
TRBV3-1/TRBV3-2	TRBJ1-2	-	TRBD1	TGTGCCAGCAGCCAACCGGGACAGGGTCTTGGCTACACCTTC	CASSQPGQGLGYTF
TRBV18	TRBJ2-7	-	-	TGTGCCAGCTCACCAAGGGTGGCAGGGGACCCCGAGCAGTACTTC	CASSPRVAGDPEQYF
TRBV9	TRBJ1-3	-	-	TGTGCCAGCAGCGTAGGGTGGGCGCCTGGAAACACCATATATTTT	CASSVGWAPGNTIYF
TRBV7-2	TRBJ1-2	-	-	TGTGCCAGCAGCTTACGGGGGGCTAACTATGGCTACACCTTC	CASSLRGANYGYTF
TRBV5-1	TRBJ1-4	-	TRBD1	TGCGCCAGCAGTTTGACCGGGACAGGGAATGAAAAACTGTTTTTT	CASSLTGTGNEKLFF
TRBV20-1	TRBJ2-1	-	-	TGCAGGGCCGGGCACCCAAATGAGCAGTTCTTC	CRAGHPNEQFF
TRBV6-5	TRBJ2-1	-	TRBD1	TGTGCCAGCAGTTACGTAGGGGGCGGCAACAATGAGCAGTTCTTC	CASSYVGGGNNEQFF
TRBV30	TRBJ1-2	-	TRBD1	TGTGCCTGGAGTGTACTGCTAGGGGGCAATGGCTACACCTTC	CAWSVLLGGNGYTF
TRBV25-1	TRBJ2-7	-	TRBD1	TGTGCCAGCAGTAGGCAGGGGGCGAACGAGCAGTACTTC	CASSRQGANEQYF
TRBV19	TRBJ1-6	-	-	TGTGCCAGTACTACACAGAGCTATAATTCACCCCTCCACTTT	CASTTQSYNSPLHF
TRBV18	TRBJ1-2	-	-	TGTGCCAGCTCACCTCAGGGGCCGCGAGGCTATGGCTACACCTTC	CASSPQGPRGYGYTF
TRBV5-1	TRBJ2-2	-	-	TGCGCCAGCAGCTTGACACTTTCGGCGAACACCGGGGAGCTGTTTTTT	CASSLTLSANTGELFF
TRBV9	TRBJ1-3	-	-	TGTGCCAGCAGCGTAGAACCGGATTGGGGGGGAAACACCATATATTTT	CASSVEPDWGGNTIYF
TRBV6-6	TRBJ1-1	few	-	TGTGCCAGCAGTCCTCATACCCCGCCCAGGCGGTGGACTGAAGCTTTCTTT	CASSPHTPPRRWTEAFF